The sequence of this T cell receptor beta chain was determined in a study of spatial heterogeneity in lung cancer. Study at large: Around 25 months after resection was the median timing of the follow-up PBMC samples, which were sequenced when available.

Per the germline V gene, CDR1 is DFQATT and CDR2 is SNEGSKA (reference sequence). There are 14 residues in the CDR3. V gave up 3 bases and J gave up 10 bases; unmatched junction bases: 12. A distinct unique molecular identifier was carried by each TCR cDNA molecule. TCRdb re-analysed the 5' RACE reads in MiXCR, keeping a single row per CDR3 protein. The repertoire holds fewer than 150,000 distinct CDR3 sequences, under 14% seen once, with 20% to 25% in the top ten. Time point specified: blood at routine non-recurrence follow-up after resection. Sequencing covered unsorted whole RNA taken from tumor, nontumor lung or frozen PBMC.

This receptor was obtained from a female donor with early-stage non-small cell lung cancer. The chain combines TRBV20-1 with TRBJ2-1; TRBD2 matches 7 bases. The material was PBMCs, obtained at follow-up. In nucleotides, the CDR3 is TGCAGTGCTAGTGGGAGGGCCCTCGGCAAAGAGCAGTTCTTC. As protein: CSASGRALGKEQFF.